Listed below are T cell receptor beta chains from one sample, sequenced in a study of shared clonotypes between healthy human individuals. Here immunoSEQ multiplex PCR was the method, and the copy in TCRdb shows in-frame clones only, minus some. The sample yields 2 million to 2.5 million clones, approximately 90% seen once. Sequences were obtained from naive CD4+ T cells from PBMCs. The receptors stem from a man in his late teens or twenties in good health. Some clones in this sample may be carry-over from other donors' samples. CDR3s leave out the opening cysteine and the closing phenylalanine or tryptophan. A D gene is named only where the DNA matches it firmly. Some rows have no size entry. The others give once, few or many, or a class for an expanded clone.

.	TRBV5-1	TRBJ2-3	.	ASSLTPYTDTQY
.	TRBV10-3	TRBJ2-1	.	AIRGDWDQPHEQF
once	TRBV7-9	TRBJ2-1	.	ASSSQNFMSEQF
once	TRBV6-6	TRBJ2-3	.	ASSPGTSSTDTQY
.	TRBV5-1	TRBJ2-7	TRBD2	ASSFRLAGDRDYEQY
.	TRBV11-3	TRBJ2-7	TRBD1	ASSGTKDGQGLDYEQY
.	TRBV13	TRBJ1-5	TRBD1	ASSSRDRGGSNQPQH
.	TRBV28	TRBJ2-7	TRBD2	ASSRLAGGPYEQY
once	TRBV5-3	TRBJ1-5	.	ARSLGWFRGNQPQH
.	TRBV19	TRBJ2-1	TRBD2	ASSSKGLAGRNEQF
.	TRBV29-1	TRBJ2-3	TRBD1	SVENRGSDTQY
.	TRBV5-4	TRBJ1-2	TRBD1	ASAAPDRAIYGYT
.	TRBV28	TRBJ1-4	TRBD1	ASSLTGGNEKLF
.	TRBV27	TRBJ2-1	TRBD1	ASSSRTGQNSYNEQF
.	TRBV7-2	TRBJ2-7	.	ASSLTDVSEQY
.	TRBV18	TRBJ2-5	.	ASSEQTGETQY
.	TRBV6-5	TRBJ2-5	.	ASSYGPVQETQY
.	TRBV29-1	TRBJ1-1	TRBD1	SVPGTALEAF
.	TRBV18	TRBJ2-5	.	ASSPQGAGGETQY
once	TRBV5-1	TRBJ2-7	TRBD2	ASSWTYSGRGEQY
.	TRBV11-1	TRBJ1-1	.	ASSLFASAEAF
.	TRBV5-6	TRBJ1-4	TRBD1	ASSIYLGTGAGLNEKLF
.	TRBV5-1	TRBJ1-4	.	ASSRQRDEKLF